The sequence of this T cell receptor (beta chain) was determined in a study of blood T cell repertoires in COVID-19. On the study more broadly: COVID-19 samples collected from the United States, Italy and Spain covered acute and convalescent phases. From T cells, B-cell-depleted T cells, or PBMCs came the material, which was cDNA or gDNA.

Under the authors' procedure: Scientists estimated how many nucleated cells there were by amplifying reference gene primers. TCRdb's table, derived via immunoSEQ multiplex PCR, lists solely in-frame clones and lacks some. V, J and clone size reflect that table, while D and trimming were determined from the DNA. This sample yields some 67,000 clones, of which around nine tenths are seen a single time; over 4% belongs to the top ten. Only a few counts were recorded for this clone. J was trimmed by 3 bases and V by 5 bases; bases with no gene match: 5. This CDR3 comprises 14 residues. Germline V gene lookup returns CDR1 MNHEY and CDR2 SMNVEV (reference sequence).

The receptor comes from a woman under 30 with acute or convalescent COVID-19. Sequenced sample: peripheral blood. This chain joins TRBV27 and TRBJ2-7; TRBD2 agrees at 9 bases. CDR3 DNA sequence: TGTGCCAGCAGTGAGACTAGCGGACTCTACGAGCAGTACTTC. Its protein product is CASSETSGLYEQYF.